What follows is one T cell receptor (beta chain) and its context. Its antigen remains unknown. V was trimmed by 6 bases and J by 6 bases, leaving 9 bases between them. The CDR3 extends over 12 amino acids. Germline CDR1 and CDR2: SNHLY and FYNNEI. The method was immunoSEQ multiplex PCR; TCRdb's version includes in-frame clones alone and lacks a portion of them. The sample has about 120,000 clones, roughly nine tenths seen once; the top ten hold under 3%. This sample is part of a study of T cell responses to AZD1222 COVID-19 vaccine. Study-wide results and limits: Repertoires were obtained only post-peak T cell response. Donors were mostly white British, more females; clonal diversity possibly underestimated.

This chain links TRBV2 with TRBJ1-5, with TRBD1 as a possible D gene (5 bases). The material sequenced was peripheral blood, taken 28 days after the second AZD1222 dose. This TCR was recovered from an adult who received the AZD1222 COVID-19 vaccine. CDR3: CASRGVTQPQHF. CDR3 in DNA: TGTGCCAGCAGAGGGGTTACTCAGCCCCAGCATTTT.